This TCR beta chain is drawn from a study of cytomegalovirus exposure and HLA in healthy donors. 60 Vbeta and 13 Jbeta primers were used in PCR. Repertoires were generated with immunoSEQ multiplex PCR, while TCRdb's copy carries only in-frame clones and drops some. Counted here are 100,000 to 150,000 clones, 75% to 90% occurring once; the ten biggest clones make up 1%. CDR3 size: 15 residues. The V and J ends lost 8 bases and 5 bases, in that order; junction bases with no gene match: 14. Germline values: CDR1 GTSNPN, CDR2 SVGIG (reference sequence). Sequenced material: PBMCs. The receptor was isolated from a man aged 35 to 55 in good health and CMV-seronegative. V gene TRBV30 combines with J gene TRBJ2-5, with 10 bases identical to TRBD1. CDR3 residues: CAKSPRDRGRETQYF. The CDR3 bases are TGTGCCAAGAGTCCCCGGGACAGGGGAAGGGAGACCCAGTACTTC. Variable domain in full (rest from reference TRBV30 and TRBJ2-5): SQTIHQWPATLVQPVGSPLSLECTVEGTSNPNLYWYRQAAGRGLQLLFYSVGIGQISSEVPQNLSASRPQDRQFILSSKKLLLSDSGFYLCAKSPRDRGRETQYFGPGTRLLVL.